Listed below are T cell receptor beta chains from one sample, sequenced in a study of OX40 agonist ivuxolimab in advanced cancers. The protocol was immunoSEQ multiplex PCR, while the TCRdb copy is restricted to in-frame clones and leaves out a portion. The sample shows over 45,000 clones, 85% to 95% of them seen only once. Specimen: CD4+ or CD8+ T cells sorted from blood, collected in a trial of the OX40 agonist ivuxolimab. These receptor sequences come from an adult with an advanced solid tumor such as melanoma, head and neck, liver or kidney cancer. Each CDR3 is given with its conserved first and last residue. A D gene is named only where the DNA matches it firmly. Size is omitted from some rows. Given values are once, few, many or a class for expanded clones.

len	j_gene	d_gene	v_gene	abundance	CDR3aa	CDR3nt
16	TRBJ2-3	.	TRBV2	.	CASSFPLGGPQDTQYF	TGTGCCAGCAGCTTCCCCCTGGGAGGACCCCAAGATACGCAGTATTTT
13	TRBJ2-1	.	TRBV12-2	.	CASRQRTSDEQFF	TGTGCAAGTCGTCAGCGGACTAGCGACGAGCAGTTCTTC
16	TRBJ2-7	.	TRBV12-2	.	CASRLAMGPASYEQYF	TGTGCAAGTCGCTTAGCGATGGGGCCAGCCTCCTACGAGCAGTACTTC
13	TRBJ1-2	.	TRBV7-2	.	CASSLGGVYGYTF	TGTGCCAGCAGCTTAGGAGGCGTCTATGGCTACACCTTC
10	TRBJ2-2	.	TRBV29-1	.	CSGYFGELFF	TGCAGCGGATACTTCGGGGAGCTGTTTTTT
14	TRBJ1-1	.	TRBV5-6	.	CASSLQTEGYEAFF	TGTGCCAGCAGCTTGCAGACGGAGGGGTACGAAGCTTTCTTT
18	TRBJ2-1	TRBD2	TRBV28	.	CASSLSLGLAGDYNEQFF	TGTGCCAGCAGTTTATCTCTGGGACTAGCGGGGGACTACAATGAGCAGTTCTTC
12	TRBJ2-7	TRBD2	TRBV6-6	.	CASSPGGYEQYF	TGTGCCAGCAGTCCGGGGGGCTACGAGCAGTACTTC
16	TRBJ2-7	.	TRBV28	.	CASRPGQPSSSYEQYF	TGTGCCAGCAGACCCGGACAGCCGTCCAGCTCCTACGAGCAGTACTTC
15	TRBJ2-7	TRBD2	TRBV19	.	CASSIHVAGSYEQYF	TGTGCCAGTAGTATTCACGTAGCGGGCTCCTACGAGCAGTACTTC
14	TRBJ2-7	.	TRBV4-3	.	CASSQGRALYEQYF	TGCGCCAGCAGCCAAGGGAGAGCTCTCTACGAGCAGTACTTC
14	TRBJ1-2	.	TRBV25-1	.	CASSETGRVNGYTF	TGTGCCAGCAGTGAAACAGGGAGAGTGAATGGCTACACCTTC
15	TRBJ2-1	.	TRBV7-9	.	CASSGEKGRWLEQFF	TGTGCCAGCAGTGGGGAAAAGGGTAGATGGCTTGAGCAGTTCTTC
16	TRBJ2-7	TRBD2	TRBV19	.	CASGPGVGLASYEQYF	TGTGCCAGTGGCCCTGGGGTTGGACTAGCGTCCTACGAGCAGTACTTC
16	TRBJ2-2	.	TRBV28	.	CASSRPGPSYTGELFF	TGTGCCAGCAGCAGACCGGGACCTTCTTACACCGGGGAGCTGTTTTTT
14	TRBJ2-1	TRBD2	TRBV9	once	CASSAGLASNEQFF	TGTGCCAGCAGCGCGGGACTAGCCTCCAATGAGCAGTTCTTC
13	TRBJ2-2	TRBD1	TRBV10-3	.	CAIGDSGTGELFF	TGTGCCATCGGGGACAGCGGCACCGGGGAGCTGTTTTTT
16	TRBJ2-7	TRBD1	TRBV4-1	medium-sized	CASSSGPGTGSYEQYF	TGCGCCAGCAGCTCCGGTCCAGGGACAGGGAGCTACGAGCAGTACTTC
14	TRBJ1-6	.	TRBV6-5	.	CASSSLDLYSPLHF	TGTGCCAGCAGTTCCTTGGACCTTTATTCACCCCTCCACTTT
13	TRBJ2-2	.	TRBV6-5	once	CASSLRRTGELFF	TGTGCCAGCAGTCTCCGCCGAACCGGGGAGCTGTTTTTT
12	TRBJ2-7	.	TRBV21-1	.	CASSKARDEQYF	TGTGCCAGCAGCAAAGCACGGGACGAGCAGTACTTC
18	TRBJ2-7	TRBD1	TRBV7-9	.	CASLIKRAVGTGAREQYF	TGTGCCAGCCTGATAAAAAGGGCTGTCGGGACAGGGGCTCGGGAGCAGTACTTC
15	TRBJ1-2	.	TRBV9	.	CASSVTGRGGNGYTF	TGTGCCAGCAGCGTAACCGGCAGGGGCGGTAATGGCTACACCTTC
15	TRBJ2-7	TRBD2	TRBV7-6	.	CASSPGTSGSNEQYF	TGTGCCAGCAGCCCCGGGACTAGCGGGAGTAACGAGCAGTACTTC
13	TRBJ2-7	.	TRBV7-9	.	CASDIGQNGEQYF	TGTGCCAGCGATATCGGGCAGAACGGCGAGCAGTACTTC
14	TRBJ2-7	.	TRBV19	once	CASSGLSRTYEQYF	TGTGCCAGTAGCGGACTATCCCGAACCTACGAGCAGTACTTC
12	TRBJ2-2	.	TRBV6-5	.	CASSTNTGELFF	TGTGCCAGCAGTACGAACACCGGGGAGCTGTTTTTT
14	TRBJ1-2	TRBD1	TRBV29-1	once	CSVGQGARGDGYTF	TGCAGCGTTGGACAGGGGGCGAGGGGAGATGGCTACACCTTC
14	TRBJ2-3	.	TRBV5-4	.	CASSLQGRTDTQYF	TGTGCCAGCAGCTTACAGGGTAGGACAGATACGCAGTATTTT
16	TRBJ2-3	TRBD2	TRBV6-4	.	CASSGSPSGRRVTQYF	TGTGCCAGCAGTGGATCACCTAGCGGGAGAAGGGTTACGCAGTATTTT
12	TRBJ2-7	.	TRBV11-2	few	CASSLSPYEQYF	TGTGCCAGCAGCTTATCCCCCTACGAGCAGTACTTC
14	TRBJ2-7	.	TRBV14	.	CASSQEGWSYEQYF	TGTGCCAGCAGCCAAGAAGGGTGGTCCTACGAGCAGTACTTC
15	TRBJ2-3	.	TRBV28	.	CASSFGAGADDTQYF	TGTGCCAGCAGTTTCGGGGCGGGGGCGGACGATACGCAGTATTTT
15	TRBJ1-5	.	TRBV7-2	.	CASSLRWGSSSPQHF	TGTGCCAGCAGCCTAAGATGGGGCAGTAGCTCGCCCCAGCATTTT
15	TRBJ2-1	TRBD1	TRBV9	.	CASSVGQGTIDEQFF	TGTGCCAGCAGCGTAGGACAGGGGACAATTGATGAGCAGTTCTTC
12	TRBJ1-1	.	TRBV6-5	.	CASSYGGLDAFF	TGTGCCAGCAGTTACGGGGGTCTAGATGCTTTCTTT
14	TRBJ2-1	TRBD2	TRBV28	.	CASSLLTSSNEQFF	TGTGCCAGCAGTTTATTGACTAGCTCGAATGAGCAGTTCTTC
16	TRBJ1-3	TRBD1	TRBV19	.	CASSILDRSAGNTIYF	TGTGCCAGTAGTATTTTGGACAGGTCCGCTGGAAACACCATATATTTT
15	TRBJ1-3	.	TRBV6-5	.	CASSYSGTSGNTIYF	TGTGCCAGCAGTTATTCGGGTACCTCTGGAAACACCATATATTTT
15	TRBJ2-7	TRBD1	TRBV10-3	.	CAISGSGTGGGEQYF	TGTGCCATCAGTGGATCCGGGACAGGGGGCGGAGAGCAGTACTTC
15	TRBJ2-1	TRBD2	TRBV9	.	CASTLGRGPYNEQFF	TGTGCCAGCACACTCGGGAGGGGACCCTACAATGAGCAGTTCTTC
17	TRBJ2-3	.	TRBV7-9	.	CASRNRTVGSGTDTQYF	TGTGCCAGCAGGAATCGGACAGTGGGGTCGGGCACAGATACGCAGTATTTT